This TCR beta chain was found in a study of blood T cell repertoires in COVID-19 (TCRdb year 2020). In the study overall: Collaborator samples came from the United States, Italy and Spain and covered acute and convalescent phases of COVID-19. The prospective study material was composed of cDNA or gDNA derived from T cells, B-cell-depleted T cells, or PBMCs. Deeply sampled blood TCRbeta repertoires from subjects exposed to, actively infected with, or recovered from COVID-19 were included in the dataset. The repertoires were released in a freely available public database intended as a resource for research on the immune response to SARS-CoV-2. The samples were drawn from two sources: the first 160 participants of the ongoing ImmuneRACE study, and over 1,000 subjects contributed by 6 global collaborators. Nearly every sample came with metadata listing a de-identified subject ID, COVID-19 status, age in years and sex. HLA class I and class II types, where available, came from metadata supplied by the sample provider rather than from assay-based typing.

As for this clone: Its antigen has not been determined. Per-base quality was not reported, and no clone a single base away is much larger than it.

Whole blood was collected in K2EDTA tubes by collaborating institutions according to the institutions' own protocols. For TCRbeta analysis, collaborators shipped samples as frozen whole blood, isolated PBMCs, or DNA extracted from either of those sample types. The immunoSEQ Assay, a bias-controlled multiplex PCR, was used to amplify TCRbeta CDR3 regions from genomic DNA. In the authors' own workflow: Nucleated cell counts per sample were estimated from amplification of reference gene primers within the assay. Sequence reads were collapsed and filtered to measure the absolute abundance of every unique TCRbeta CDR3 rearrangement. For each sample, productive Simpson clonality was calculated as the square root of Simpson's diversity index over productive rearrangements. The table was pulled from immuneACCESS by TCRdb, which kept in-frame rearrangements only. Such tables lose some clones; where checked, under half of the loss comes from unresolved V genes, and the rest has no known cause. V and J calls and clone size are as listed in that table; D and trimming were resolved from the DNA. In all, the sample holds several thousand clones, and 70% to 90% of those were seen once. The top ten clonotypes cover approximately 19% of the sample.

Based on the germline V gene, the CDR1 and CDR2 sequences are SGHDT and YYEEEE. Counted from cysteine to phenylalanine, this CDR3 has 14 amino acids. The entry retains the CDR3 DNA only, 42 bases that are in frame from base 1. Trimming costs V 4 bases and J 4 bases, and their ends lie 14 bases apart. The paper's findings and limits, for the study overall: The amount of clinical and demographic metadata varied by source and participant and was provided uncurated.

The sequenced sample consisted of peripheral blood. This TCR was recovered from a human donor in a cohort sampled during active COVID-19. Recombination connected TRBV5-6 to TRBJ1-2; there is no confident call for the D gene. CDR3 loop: CASSPRGSGYGYTF. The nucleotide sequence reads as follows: TGTGCCAGCAGCCCCCGTGGTAGCGGCTATGGCTACACCTTC. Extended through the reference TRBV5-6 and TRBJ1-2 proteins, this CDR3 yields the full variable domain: DAGVTQSPTHLIKTRGQQVTLRCSPKSGHDTVSWYQQALGQGPQFIFQYYEEEERQRGNFPDRFSGHQFPNYSSELNVNALLLGDSALYLCASSPRGSGYGYTFGSGTRLTVV.